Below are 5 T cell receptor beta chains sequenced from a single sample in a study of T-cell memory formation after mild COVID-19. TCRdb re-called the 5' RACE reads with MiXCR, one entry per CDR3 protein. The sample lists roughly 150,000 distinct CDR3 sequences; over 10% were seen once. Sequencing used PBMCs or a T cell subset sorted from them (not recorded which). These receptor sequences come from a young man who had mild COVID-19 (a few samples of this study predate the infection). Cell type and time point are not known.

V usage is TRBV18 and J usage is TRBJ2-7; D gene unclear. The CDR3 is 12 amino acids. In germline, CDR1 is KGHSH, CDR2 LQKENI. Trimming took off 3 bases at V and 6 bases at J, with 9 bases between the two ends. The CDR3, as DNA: TGTGCCAGCTCACCGGAGCGAACCGAGCAGTACTTC. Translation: CASSPERTEQYF.

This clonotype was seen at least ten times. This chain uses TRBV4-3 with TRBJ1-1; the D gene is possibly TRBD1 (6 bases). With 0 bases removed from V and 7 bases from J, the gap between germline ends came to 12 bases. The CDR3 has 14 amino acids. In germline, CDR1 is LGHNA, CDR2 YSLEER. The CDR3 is CASSQDRGADEAFF. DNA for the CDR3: TGCGCCAGCAGCCAAGATAGGGGGGCAGATGAAGCTTTCTTT.

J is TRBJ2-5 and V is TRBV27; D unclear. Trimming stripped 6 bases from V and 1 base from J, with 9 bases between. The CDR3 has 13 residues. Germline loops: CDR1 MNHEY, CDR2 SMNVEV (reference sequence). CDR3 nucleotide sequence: TGTGCCAGCAGAACAGTTTTCCAAGAGACCCAGTACTTC. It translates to CASRTVFQETQYF.

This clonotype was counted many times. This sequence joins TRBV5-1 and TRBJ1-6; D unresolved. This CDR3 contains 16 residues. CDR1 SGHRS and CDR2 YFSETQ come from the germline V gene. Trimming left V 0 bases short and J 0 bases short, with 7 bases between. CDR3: CASSLGQPSYNSPLHF. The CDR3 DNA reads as TGCGCCAGCAGCTTGGGGCAGCCCTCCTATAATTCACCCCTCCACTTT.

CDR3 nucleotide sequence: TGTGCCAGCAGAGATTACGGGACAGGGGGCGCCTACGAGCAGTACTTC. This sequence encodes CASRDYGTGGAYEQYF. J is TRBJ2-7 and V is TRBV6-6, with TRBD1 identical over 12 bases. The CDR3 extends over 16 amino acids. Germline V gene sequence: CDR1 MNHNY, CDR2 SVGAGI (reference sequence). Trimming removed 6 bases from V and 2 bases from J; junction bases left unmatched: 8.